The entry that follows covers one TCR beta chain sequence. The data are from a study of blood T cell repertoires in COVID-19. Profiling relied on immunoSEQ multiplex PCR, and the TCRdb table lists in-frame clones only, not all of them. Among more than 200,000 clones, approximately 84% were seen once, and the ten largest hold 7.9%. The CDR3 totals 13 residues. V lost 5 bases, J lost 5 bases, and 10 bases lay in between. Germline-derived CDR1 and CDR2 are SGHVS and FQNEAQ. This TCR was recovered from a woman older than 75 with acute or convalescent COVID-19. Sequences were obtained from peripheral blood. The chain is built from TRBV7-8 and TRBJ2-1; possibly TRBD1 for D (5 bases). The CDR3 reads CASSREGDNEQFF. In DNA, the CDR3 is TGTGCCAGCAGCCGAGAAGGGGACAATGAGCAGTTCTTC.